Listed here are 20 T cell receptor beta chains from one sample, sequenced in a study of blood T cell repertoires in COVID-19. Assay used: immunoSEQ multiplex PCR; TCRdb lists only in-frame clones, some missing. This sample has fewer than 200,000 clones, with about 80% found just once. The sample consisted of PBMCs or T cells enriched from blood (not recorded which). Source of these receptors: a woman in her seventies in a cohort exposed to, infected with or recovered from COVID-19 (not recorded which).

This rearrangement joins TRBV6-1 to TRBJ1-5; TRBD1 agrees at 8 bases. There are 15 residues in the CDR3. Germline loops: CDR1 MNHNS, CDR2 SASEGT. The J segment lost 7 bases and the V segment lost 2 bases, leaving 7 bases of the junction unmatched. The CDR3 region has the DNA TGTGCCAGCAGTGAATCAGGGGGCGATTGGCAGCCCCAGCATTTT. It specifies CASSESGGDWQPQHF.

This clone was picked up a small number of times. This chain connects TRBV28 to TRBJ1-3; possible D gene TRBD1, 6 bases. Germline lookup yields CDR1 MDHEN and CDR2 SYDVKM. V dropped 7 bases and J dropped 0 bases, with 16 bases sitting between them. This CDR3 region has 16 residues. The CDR3 reads CASTPSGEGSGNTIYF. CDR3 nucleotides: TGTGCCAGCACTCCTTCAGGGGAAGGCTCTGGAAACACCATATATTTT.

The chain employs TRBV14 and TRBJ2-7; 9 nucleotides align to TRBD2. CDR3 length equals 20 residues. The V gene end was trimmed by 0 bases and the J gene end by 3 bases; junction bases not matched to a gene: 18. Germline V lookup: CDR1 SGHDN, CDR2 FVKESK. The CDR3 region has the DNA TGTGCCAGCAGCCAAGATATGCTATCCCTTGCGGGAGGGCGTTTCTACGAGCAGTACTTC. Amino acid sequence: CASSQDMLSLAGGRFYEQYF. Using reference TRBV14 and TRBJ2-7 for the parts outside the CDR3, the full variable domain is EAGVTQFPSHSVIEKGQTVTLRCDPISGHDNLYWYRRVMGKEIKFLLHFVKESKQDESGMPNNRFLAERTGGTYSTLKVQPAELEDSGVYFCASSQDMLSLAGGRFYEQYFGPGTRLTVT.

This sequence joins TRBV4-2 and TRBJ2-2; weak D call: TRBD1 (6 bases). Trimming removed 5 bases at V and 2 bases at J, with 12 bases between. The CDR3 is made up of 15 amino acids. The germline CDR1 and CDR2 sequences are LGHNA and YNFKEQ. The DNA of the CDR3 is TGTGCCAGCAGCGAGGGACAAATCAACACCGGGGAGCTGTTTTTT. This translates into CASSEGQINTGELFF.

This clone has a handful of counts. This chain connects TRBV18 to TRBJ2-7; 9 nucleotides agree with TRBD1. This CDR3 has 13 residues. CDR1 is KGHSH, CDR2 LQKENI, per germline. The junction had 4 bases not matched to a gene; V was cut back by 3 bases and J by 7 bases. The CDR3 loop reads CASSPGTGSEQYF. DNA for the CDR3: TGTGCCAGCTCACCGGGGACAGGGAGTGAGCAGTACTTC.

The V and J genes are TRBV18 and TRBJ2-7; 9 positions match TRBD1. The CDR3 covers 14 residues. Germline V gives CDR1 KGHSH, CDR2 LQKENI. Trimming cost V 8 bases and J 3 bases; bases outside gene matches: 8. CDR3 amino acids: CASATGTGFYEQYF. In DNA, the CDR3 is TGTGCCAGCGCAACCGGGACAGGGTTCTACGAGCAGTACTTC.

This chain links TRBV30 with TRBJ1-2; D might be TRBD1 (6 bases). Trimming stripped 0 bases from V and 4 bases from J, with 12 bases between. Germline V lookup: CDR1 GTSNPN, CDR2 SVGIG (reference sequence). The CDR3 covers 14 residues. The CDR3 DNA reads as TGTGCCTGGAGTGTCGGGGGGGCCAGCTATGGCTACACCTTC. Its translation: CAWSVGGASYGYTF. The full variable domain, in which reference TRBV30 and TRBJ1-2 provide the parts outside the CDR3, is SQTIHQWPATLVQPVGSPLSLECTVEGTSNPNLYWYRQAAGRGLQLLFYSVGIGQISSEVPQNLSASRPQDRQFILSSKKLLLSDSGFYLCAWSVGGASYGYTFGSGTRLTVV.

The V gene is TRBV19, the J gene TRBJ1-3; possibly TRBD1 for D (6 bases). CDR3 size: 16 residues. The germline gives CDR1 LNHDA, CDR2 SQIVND (reference sequence). Between the trimmed V and J ends, which lost 4 bases and 0 bases, there was a span of 13 bases. The chain's CDR3 is CASSTLQGYSGNTIYF. The CDR3, as DNA: TGTGCCAGTAGTACCCTACAGGGTTACTCTGGAAACACCATATATTTT.

The genes are TRBV29-1 and TRBJ2-2, with 8 nucleotides matching TRBD2. This CDR3 region has 16 residues. Unmatched junction bases numbered 6, after V lost 2 bases and J lost 1 base. CDR1 SQVTM and CDR2 ANQGSEA come from the germline V gene. Written as DNA, the CDR3 is TGCAGCGTTGAATTACGGACTAGCATGAACACCGGGGAGCTGTTTTTT. Amino acid sequence: CSVELRTSMNTGELFF.

This clone has a handful of counts. J is TRBJ2-2 and V is TRBV11-2; 15 bases align to TRBD2. V was clipped by 1 base and J by 1 base; unmatched bases: 1. The CDR3 has 18 residues. The germline gives CDR1 SGHAT, CDR2 FQNNGV. The CDR3 is CASSLGGLAGGNTGELFF. Written as DNA, the CDR3 is TGTGCCAGCAGCTTAGGGGGACTAGCGGGAGGGAACACCGGGGAGCTGTTTTTT.

The J gene is TRBJ1-2, the V gene TRBV2, with D perhaps TRBD1 (6 bases). The V end was cut by 5 bases, the J end by 4 bases, with 14 bases between. Germline-derived CDR1 and CDR2 are SNHLY and FYNNEI. The CDR3 covers 14 residues. CDR3 in amino acids: CASSYRVGSYGYTF. The CDR3 DNA is TGTGCCAGCAGTTACAGGGTCGGTAGCTATGGCTACACCTTC.

The chain links TRBV27 to TRBJ2-1, with TRBD2 identical over 11 bases. Germline trimming cut 6 bases from V and 4 bases from J; bases unmatched to any gene: 5. The CDR3 is 15 amino acids. Germline-derived CDR1 and CDR2 are MNHEY and SMNVEV (reference sequence). The CDR3 DNA reads as TGTGCCAGCAGACCGGGACTAGCGGTTTACAATGAGCAGTTCTTC. Encoded protein: CASRPGLAVYNEQFF.

V usage is TRBV5-4 and J usage is TRBJ2-5, with 12 bases identical to TRBD2. V trimming: 1 base; J trimming: 3 bases; junction bases outside the gene matches: 1. Germline V lookup: CDR1 SGHNT, CDR2 YYREEE (reference sequence). The CDR3 has 15 amino acids. The CDR3 nucleotides are TGTGCCAGCAGCTTGCGACTAGCGGGGGAAGAGACCCAGTACTTC. Its translation is CASSLRLAGEETQYF.

This clone is a singleton in its sample. The V and J genes are TRBV7-9 and TRBJ2-1; D perhaps matches TRBD2 (5 bases). Germline V gene sequence: CDR1 SEHNR, CDR2 FQNEAQ (reference sequence). The CDR3 consists of 14 residues. V was pared by 5 bases and J by 7 bases, with 15 bases between. As DNA, the CDR3 is TGTGCCAGCAGCCCTCGTTGGGGAGATAATGAGCAGTTCTTC. It specifies CASSPRWGDNEQFF. Looking up the rest from reference TRBV7-9 and TRBJ2-1 gives the full variable domain: DTGVSQNPRHKITKRGQNVTFRCDPISEHNRLYWYRQTLGQGPEFLTYFQNEAQLEKSRLLSDRFSAERPKGSFSTLEIQRTEQGDSAMYLCASSPRWGDNEQFFGPGTRLTVL.

Only a few counts were recorded for this clone. CDR3 sequence (DNA): TGTGCCAGCAGCTACACCACCGGCACCGTCGGAGGGAACGAGCAGTACTTC. Protein sequence: CASSYTTGTVGGNEQYF. The gene calls are TRBV11-3 and TRBJ2-7; D might be TRBD2 (6 bases). V shed 4 bases and J shed 5 bases, with 24 bases lying between them. From germline, CDR1 is SGHNT and CDR2 YENEEA. The CDR3 loop spans 17 amino acids.

The V call is TRBV24-1, the J call TRBJ1-2; tentative D call: TRBD1 (6 bases). There are 18 residues in the CDR3. V was shortened by 1 base and J by 2 bases, with 19 bases between the two germline ends. Germline V gene data show CDR1 as KGHDR and CDR2 as SFDVKD. The DNA for the CDR3 is TGTGCCACCAGTGATTTTGGACAGCTGGGGTCGAAGAACTATGGCTACACCTTC. Translation gives CATSDFGQLGSKNYGYTF.

In DNA form, the CDR3 reads TGTGCCAGCAGCTTTACAGGGAGCACTGAAGCTTTCTTT. It is translated as CASSFTGSTEAFF. J is TRBJ1-1 and V is TRBV11-3; the D gene is possibly TRBD1 (6 bases). The V and J ends lost 3 bases and 4 bases respectively, with 9 bases between them. The germline V gene encodes CDR1 SGHNT and CDR2 YENEEA. CDR3 length: 13 amino acids.

This clone has a single count. The chain combines TRBV30 with TRBJ1-5; D might be TRBD1 (6 bases). Germline CDR1 reads GTSNPN; CDR2 reads SVGIG (reference sequence). There are 12 residues in the CDR3. Trimming pared 5 bases from V and 4 bases from J, leaving 9 bases between. The CDR3 spells CAWGGSNQPQHF. The CDR3 coding sequence is TGTGCCTGGGGGGGCAGTAATCAGCCCCAGCATTTT.

The chain uses TRBV29-1 and TRBJ1-2; a weak D match, TRBD1 (6 bases). The germline V gene encodes CDR1 SQVTM and CDR2 ANQGSEA. This CDR3 has 11 residues. The V gene lost 8 bases and the J gene lost 6 bases, with 13 bases spanning the gap. For the CDR3, the DNA is TGCAGCTCCCAGGGGCTTGATGGCTACACCTTC. It yields the protein CSSQGLDGYTF.

The V gene is TRBV18, the J gene TRBJ2-7, with TRBD1 matching 7 bases. This CDR3 has 14 amino acids. The germline CDR1 and CDR2 sequences are KGHSH and LQKENI. V shed 3 bases and J 5 bases; nucleotides not matched to a gene: 7. The CDR3 DNA follows: TGTGCCAGCTCACCCCCGGGACAGTGGGACGAGCAGTACTTC. Translation: CASSPPGQWDEQYF. Drawing the rest from reference TRBV18 and TRBJ2-7, the complete variable domain is NAGVMQNPRHLVRRRGQEARLRCSPMKGHSHVYWYRQLPEEGLKFMVYLQKENIIDESGMPKERFSAEFPKEGPSILRIQQVVRGDSAAYFCASSPPGQWDEQYFGPGTRLTVT.